Listed below are T cell receptor beta chains from one sample, sequenced in a study of T cell repertoires in cytomegalovirus infection. The antigens of these receptors remain unknown. TCRdb reprocessed the reads via MiXCR and lists one record per CDR3 protein. This table has approximately 600,000 distinct CDR3 sequences, 40% appearing once. The starting material was cultured PBMCs, obtained from culture after CMV antigen stimulation. The receptors were gathered from a human donor in good health (CMV status not recorded). Some clones in this sample may be carry-over from other donors' samples. Both conserved end residues are part of each CDR3.

v_gene: TRBV19; j_gene: TRBJ2-1; CDR3aa: CASSIGQGDHNEQFF
v_gene: TRBV6-1; j_gene: TRBJ1-2; CDR3aa: CASRTLGVYGYTF
v_gene: TRBV28; j_gene: TRBJ1-3; CDR3aa: CASSPSRNTIYF
v_gene: TRBV11-2; j_gene: TRBJ1-2; CDR3aa: CASSLDPRVGYGYTF
v_gene: TRBV7-2; j_gene: TRBJ2-1; CDR3aa: CASSYDPWEQFF
v_gene: TRBV4-1; j_gene: TRBJ1-3; CDR3aa: CASSQETTSGNTIYF
v_gene: TRBV7-2; j_gene: TRBJ2-2; CDR3aa: CASSLAGGAYTGELFF
v_gene: TRBV6-2/TRBV6-3; j_gene: TRBJ2-7; CDR3aa: CASSATSGNREQYF
v_gene: TRBV6-8; j_gene: TRBJ1-2; CDR3aa: CASSRDTGSYGYTF
v_gene: TRBV20-1; j_gene: TRBJ2-5; CDR3aa: CSALGQGEGQETQYF
v_gene: TRBV6-6; j_gene: TRBJ2-7; CDR3aa: CASSEASGIDEQYF
v_gene: TRBV7-9; j_gene: TRBJ2-3; CDR3aa: CASSPYGTGEGDTQYF
v_gene: TRBV7-2; j_gene: TRBJ2-7; CDR3aa: CASSLVGRLYEQYF
v_gene: TRBV19; j_gene: TRBJ2-3; CDR3aa: CASSLTRRQDTQYF
v_gene: TRBV7-2; j_gene: TRBJ2-1; CDR3aa: CASSPRNPSYNEQFF
v_gene: TRBV19; j_gene: TRBJ1-1; CDR3aa: CASTDRPNTEAFF
v_gene: TRBV5-4; j_gene: TRBJ2-1; CDR3aa: CASSSVSGSSYNEQFF
v_gene: TRBV6-6; j_gene: TRBJ2-5; CDR3aa: CASSGGQGFAETQYF
v_gene: TRBV10-3; j_gene: TRBJ2-7; CDR3aa: CAISGSRDASSYEQYF
v_gene: TRBV5-4; j_gene: TRBJ2-3; CDR3aa: CASSLDSSDTQYF
v_gene: TRBV5-6; j_gene: TRBJ2-5; CDR3aa: CASSSVEQGKRETQYF
v_gene: TRBV6-5; j_gene: TRBJ1-2; CDR3aa: CASTKDRGYGYTF
v_gene: TRBV12-3/TRBV12-4; j_gene: TRBJ2-7; CDR3aa: CASMTSGKGEQYF
v_gene: TRBV4-1; j_gene: TRBJ1-5; CDR3aa: CASSQVPQRQAHQPQHF
v_gene: TRBV12-3/TRBV12-4; j_gene: TRBJ2-3; CDR3aa: CASSRGVSTDTQYF
v_gene: TRBV7-9; j_gene: TRBJ2-1; CDR3aa: CASSARTGRSYNEQFF
v_gene: TRBV7-2; j_gene: TRBJ2-5; CDR3aa: CASGTSAAQETQYF
v_gene: TRBV7-9; j_gene: TRBJ2-7; CDR3aa: CASSFSGSPGYF
v_gene: TRBV7-3; j_gene: TRBJ1-1; CDR3aa: CASSSGQVNTEAFF
v_gene: TRBV7-9; j_gene: TRBJ2-7; CDR3aa: CASSKTSHEQYF
v_gene: TRBV6-1; j_gene: TRBJ2-3; CDR3aa: CASSARPLTTDTQYF
v_gene: TRBV7-2; j_gene: TRBJ2-1; CDR3aa: CASRGPFREQFF
v_gene: TRBV10-3; j_gene: TRBJ2-1; CDR3aa: CAIAGASYNEQFF
v_gene: TRBV6-6; j_gene: TRBJ2-7; CDR3aa: CASSRPSSYEQYF
v_gene: TRBV20-1; j_gene: TRBJ2-7; CDR3aa: CSARDHWQGSHEQYF
v_gene: TRBV7-6; j_gene: TRBJ2-1; CDR3aa: CASSSTPSSYNEQFF
v_gene: TRBV6-2/TRBV6-3; j_gene: TRBJ2-2; CDR3aa: CASSPRGRTNTGELFF
v_gene: TRBV10-3; j_gene: TRBJ2-5; CDR3aa: CAIKGGAQETQYF
v_gene: TRBV6-2/TRBV6-3; j_gene: TRBJ1-2; CDR3aa: CASSDPGQGTYGYTF
v_gene: TRBV6-6; j_gene: TRBJ2-5; CDR3aa: CASSPKSGGPFQTQYF
v_gene: TRBV7-4; j_gene: TRBJ2-2; CDR3aa: CASSPRSGRTGELFF
v_gene: TRBV7-2; j_gene: TRBJ2-5; CDR3aa: CASSLGRFGPKTQYF
v_gene: TRBV7-2; j_gene: TRBJ1-2; CDR3aa: CASSLMHRGDGYTF
v_gene: TRBV7-2; j_gene: TRBJ1-2; CDR3aa: CASSLVVIDYGYTF
v_gene: TRBV7-9; j_gene: TRBJ2-7; CDR3aa: CASSPAGGRGAYEQYF
v_gene: TRBV28; j_gene: TRBJ2-7; CDR3aa: CASSFKIGLESLSYEQYF
v_gene: TRBV2; j_gene: TRBJ1-1; CDR3aa: CASIEREPNTEAFF
v_gene: TRBV3-1; j_gene: TRBJ1-6; CDR3aa: CASSDRKLNSPLHF
v_gene: TRBV7-8; j_gene: TRBJ2-2; CDR3aa: CASSLEIGAGELFF
v_gene: TRBV27; j_gene: TRBJ2-7; CDR3aa: CASSRTGGSYEQYF
v_gene: TRBV9; j_gene: TRBJ1-1; CDR3aa: CASRSPDRVDTEAFF
v_gene: TRBV2; j_gene: TRBJ2-3; CDR3aa: CASRTGLDTQYF
v_gene: TRBV27; j_gene: TRBJ2-6; CDR3aa: CASRRTGGTGANILTF
v_gene: TRBV20-1; j_gene: TRBJ2-1; CDR3aa: CSARAPERSTGEQFF
v_gene: TRBV7-2; j_gene: TRBJ1-6; CDR3aa: CASSRPGDSPLHF
v_gene: TRBV7-8; j_gene: TRBJ1-6; CDR3aa: CASSLSRAHNSPLHF
v_gene: TRBV20-1; j_gene: TRBJ1-2; CDR3aa: CSASLSPGYTF
v_gene: TRBV11-3; j_gene: TRBJ2-3; CDR3aa: CASSLGLASDTQYF